The 30 T cell receptor beta chains listed next were all sequenced from one sample in a study of blood T cell repertoires in COVID-19. Method: immunoSEQ multiplex PCR; TCRdb's copy keeps in-frame clones and lacks some. The sample includes roughly 280,000 clones, 86% of them seen just once. The sample taken for sequencing was peripheral blood. Receptor source: a man aged 40-49 years with active or convalescent COVID-19.

The rearrangement joins TRBV7-9 to TRBJ2-3, with 12 bases matching TRBD2. J was trimmed by 3 bases and V by 4 bases; bases with no gene match: 5. CDR3 length: 16 amino acids. Germline V gives CDR1 SEHNR, CDR2 FQNEAQ (reference sequence). CDR3 amino acids: CASSSSGRAVTDTQYF. In DNA, the CDR3 is TGTGCCAGCAGCTCTAGCGGGAGGGCCGTAACAGATACGCAGTATTTT.

The chain is built from TRBV2 and TRBJ1-2; 9 bases match TRBD1. The germline V gene encodes CDR1 SNHLY and CDR2 FYNNEI. Trimming took 6 bases from V and 6 from J; bases not matched to a gene: 8. This CDR3 comprises 14 residues. CDR3 sequence reads: CASRLDRGMNGYTF. The CDR3 region has the DNA TGTGCCAGCAGGTTAGACAGGGGGATGAATGGCTACACCTTC.

The V and J genes are TRBV6-5 and TRBJ2-7; 9 nucleotides line up with TRBD1. The ends lost 3 bases at V and 6 bases at J; junction bases unmatched: 6. The CDR3 is 14 residues long. Germline loops: CDR1 MNHEY, CDR2 SVGAGI. The CDR3 nucleotides read TGTGCCAGCAGTTATCCGGGACAGGGAATCGAGCAGTACTTC. Encoded protein: CASSYPGQGIEQYF.

This chain joins TRBV9 and TRBJ1-2, with D hard to call. The CDR3 spans 16 residues. V lost 0 bases and J lost 5, with 17 bases in between. Germline V CDR1 and CDR2: SGDLS, YYNGEE. CDR3: CASSVVPDIRGYGYTF. CDR3 nucleotides: TGTGCCAGCAGCGTAGTTCCCGACATCCGCGGGTATGGCTACACCTTC.

The rearrangement uses TRBV28 and TRBJ2-6, with D tentatively TRBD1 (5 bases). Per germline, CDR1 MDHEN and CDR2 SYDVKM. The CDR3 is 15 residues long. Between the trimmed V and J ends, which lost 7 bases and 2 bases, there was a span of 12 bases. DNA for the CDR3: TGTGCCAGCAACACAGGCTTAACTGGGGCCAACGTCCTGACTTTC. This encodes CASNTGLTGANVLTF. The full variable domain, in which reference TRBV28 and TRBJ2-6 provide the parts outside the CDR3, is DVKVTQSSRYLVKRTGEKVFLECVQDMDHENMFWYRQDPGLGLRLIYFSYDVKMKEKGDIPEGYSVSREKKERFSLILESASTNQTSMYLCASNTGLTGANVLTFGAGSRLTVL.

The sample holds one count of this clone. The chain joins TRBV21-1 to TRBJ2-1; the table gives TRBD2 as D, unverified against the DNA. TRBV21-1 is a listed pseudogene. The CDR3 spans 19 residues. In nucleotides, the CDR3 is TGTGCCAGCAGCAAGATTCTAGCGGGAGGAGGGGGGGTCCGAAATGAGCAGTTCTTC. This sequence encodes CASSKILAGGGGVRNEQFF.

This chain uses TRBV12-3 or TRBV12-4 with TRBJ2-2, with D perhaps matching TRBD1 (6 bases). V lost 10 bases, J lost 6 bases, and 9 bases lay in between. This CDR3 has 11 residues. The CDR3 nucleotides are TGTGCCACCGGACAGTCCGGGGAGCTGTTTTTT. Translating it yields CATGQSGELFF.

In this sample, this clone turned up a few times. The chain joins TRBV2 to TRBJ2-6; D not resolved. The CDR3 is 16 residues long. The germline V gene encodes CDR1 SNHLY and CDR2 FYNNEI. The V end was cut by 2 bases, the J end by 1 base, with 9 bases between. This CDR3 reads CASSEYSLSGANVLTF. CDR3 DNA: TGTGCCAGCAGTGAATATTCCTTGTCTGGGGCCAACGTCCTGACTTTC.

This chain joins TRBV11-3 and TRBJ2-1, with TRBD2 as a possible D gene (6 bases). The CDR3 has 16 amino acids. The V gene's germline CDR1 is SGHNT and CDR2 YENEEA. The V gene lost 4 bases and the J gene lost 1 base, with 14 bases spanning the gap. The CDR3 DNA reads as TGTGCCAGCAGCTGGGTCGCGGGGCTTTCCTACAATGAGCAGTTCTTC. Translated, it gives CASSWVAGLSYNEQFF.

The DNA of the CDR3 is TGTGCCAGCAGCTTTGGCCCTAGCTCTGGAACCGGGGAGCTGTTTTTT. Translating it yields CASSFGPSSGTGELFF. This chain uses TRBV5-4 with TRBJ2-2; D is possibly TRBD2 (5 bases). V lost 2 bases to trimming and J lost 5 bases, with 16 bases between them. CDR1 SGHNT and CDR2 YYREEE come from the germline V gene (reference sequence). The CDR3 spans 16 residues.

This rearrangement joins TRBV3-1 (or the pseudogene TRBV3-2) to TRBJ1-1; the match to TRBD1 covers 9 bases. V was pared by 4 bases and J by 5 bases, with 11 bases of the junction left unmatched. The CDR3 length is 16 residues. Germline assignment: CDR1 LGHDT and CDR2 YNNKEL (reference sequence). CDR3 DNA sequence: TGTGCCAGCAGCCGCACCGGGCTGACAGGGGGTACTGAAGCTTTCTTT. The encoded protein is CASSRTGLTGGTEAFF.

The rearrangement uses TRBV10-2 and TRBJ1-2; a possible D gene is TRBD1 (6 bases). Germline V gives CDR1 WSHSY, CDR2 SAAADI. V was clipped by 3 bases and J by 5 bases, with 10 bases between them. The CDR3 has 13 amino acids. The CDR3 spells CASSETGTYGYTF. CDR3 sequence (DNA): TGCGCCAGCAGTGAAACCGGGACATATGGCTACACCTTC.

The V call is TRBV2, the J call TRBJ1-1; TRBD1 agrees at 8 bases. V was clipped by 7 bases and J by 11 bases; unmatched bases: 9. The germline V gene has CDR1 SNHLY and CDR2 FYNNEI. The CDR3 consists of 12 residues. CDR3 sequence (DNA): TGTGCCAGCACCACCAGGGGGCTGGGGGCTTTCTTT. Protein: CASTTRGLGAFF.

The CDR3 DNA is TGTGCCAGCAGCCTCCCTCGGCCAGGACAGGGTCTTGGATCGGCGGACGAGCAGTACTTC. Translating gives CASSLPRPGQGLGSADEQYF. The chain links TRBV4-2 to TRBJ2-7; TRBD1 aligns across 8 bases. This CDR3 region has 20 residues. From germline, CDR1 is LGHNA and CDR2 YNFKEQ. V was pared by 4 bases and J by 5 bases, with 25 bases of the junction left unmatched.

The chain has TRBV7-9 and TRBJ1-2; 8 bases agree with TRBD1. This CDR3 spans 16 amino acids. Germline values: CDR1 SEHNR, CDR2 FQNEAQ (reference sequence). V shed 6 bases and J 5 bases; nucleotides not matched to a gene: 14. CDR3 sequence reads: CASSPAWDRSLYGYTF. The CDR3 DNA is TGTGCCAGCAGTCCTGCTTGGGACAGGAGCCTTTATGGCTACACCTTC.

This clone turned up a few times. This chain joins TRBV9 and TRBJ2-2; the match to TRBD1 covers 9 bases. The CDR3 runs 15 residues. V was clipped by 0 bases and J by 7 bases; unmatched bases: 4. CDR1 and CDR2 (germline): SGDLS, YYNGEE. This chain's CDR3 is CASSVDGTGIGELFF. The CDR3 DNA is TGTGCCAGCAGCGTAGACGGGACAGGGATCGGGGAGCTGTTTTTT.

The chain uses TRBV7-3 and TRBJ2-7; 15 nucleotides line up with TRBD2. The V gene's germline CDR1 is SGHTA and CDR2 FQGTGA. The CDR3 extends over 21 amino acids. Unmatched junction bases numbered 18, after V lost 1 base and J lost 5 bases. CDR3 sequence: CASSLIPLGLAGGALEHEQYF. The CDR3 nucleotides read TGTGCCAGCAGCTTAATCCCCTTGGGACTAGCGGGAGGAGCCCTTGAGCACGAGCAGTACTTC.

This clone was found once. The chain uses TRBV4-2 and TRBJ2-7; a weak D match, TRBD2 (5 bases). This CDR3 region has 16 residues. Germline V CDR1 and CDR2: LGHNA, YNFKEQ. Trimming took 1 base from V and 1 from J, leaving 14 bases between them. The CDR3 here is CASSQGEGRLSYEQYF. Here the CDR3 DNA reads TGTGCCAGCAGCCAAGGCGAGGGTAGGCTATCCTACGAGCAGTACTTC.

The V call is TRBV5-1, the J call TRBJ2-7; D unclear. Germline loops: CDR1 SGHRS, CDR2 YFSETQ. V dropped 5 bases and J dropped 1 base, with 13 bases sitting between them. The CDR3 loop spans 14 amino acids. CDR3 loop: CASRLTTTSYEQYF. CDR3 DNA: TGCGCCAGCAGATTAACGACAACGTCCTACGAGCAGTACTTC.

The rearrangement joins TRBV6-5 to TRBJ2-1; TRBD2 agrees at 8 bases. J gave up 9 bases and V 4 bases, and 8 bases lay outside the gene matches. The CDR3 has 14 amino acids. Germline V gene data show CDR1 as MNHEY and CDR2 as SVGAGI. As DNA, the CDR3 is TGTGCCAGCAGTTTTCGGGGGGGTTTGGGTGAGCAGTTCTTC. Its protein product is CASSFRGGLGEQFF.

This CDR3 reads CASIITKGLETQYF. CDR3 DNA sequence: TGTGCCAGCATAATAACGAAGGGGCTTGAGACCCAGTACTTC. The chain joins TRBV2 to TRBJ2-5; D may be TRBD1 (5 bases). V lost 7 bases to trimming and J lost 5 bases, with 17 bases between them. This CDR3 has 14 residues. In germline, CDR1 is SNHLY, CDR2 FYNNEI.

The chain carries TRBV30 and TRBJ2-3; D perhaps matches TRBD1 (5 bases). Trimming cost V 5 bases and J 2 bases, with 20 bases left between them. This CDR3 is built from 16 residues. Germline V gene data show CDR1 as GTSNPN and CDR2 as SVGIG (reference sequence). The CDR3 region is CAWSRFTGTDTDTQYF. CDR3 sequence (DNA): TGTGCCTGGTCTCGGTTTACAGGTACGGACACAGATACGCAGTATTTT. The full variable domain, with the rest looked up from reference TRBV30 and TRBJ2-3, is SQTIHQWPATLVQPVGSPLSLECTVEGTSNPNLYWYRQAAGRGLQLLFYSVGIGQISSEVPQNLSASRPQDRQFILSSKKLLLSDSGFYLCAWSRFTGTDTDTQYFGPGTRLTVL.

The J gene is TRBJ1-4, the V gene TRBV9, with 8 bases identical to TRBD1. Trimming at V came to 0 bases and at J to 6 bases, leaving 1 base not matched to a gene. Germline lookup yields CDR1 SGDLS and CDR2 YYNGEE. There are 14 residues in the CDR3. Here the CDR3 DNA reads TGTGCCAGCAGCGTAGGCAGGGGGCATGAAAAACTGTTTTTT. Amino acid sequence: CASSVGRGHEKLFF.

The V call is TRBV3-1 (or the pseudogene TRBV3-2), the J call TRBJ2-1; D perhaps matches TRBD2 (6 bases). V was pared by 4 bases and J by 0 bases, with 10 bases between. Germline assignment: CDR1 LGHDT and CDR2 YNNKEL (reference sequence). The CDR3 contains 15 residues. DNA for the CDR3: TGTGCCAGCAGCCGGGCTAGCGACTCCTACAATGAGCAGTTCTTC. This encodes CASSRASDSYNEQFF.

This chain uses TRBV6-5 with TRBJ1-2; no clear D. The V end was cut by 6 bases, the J end by 7 bases, with 15 bases between. The length of the CDR3 is 13 residues. Germline CDR1 MNHEY, CDR2 SVGAGI. The CDR3 region is CASSAIGVGGYTF. The CDR3 DNA sequence: TGTGCCAGCAGCGCGATCGGGGTTGGTGGCTACACCTTC.

The chain recombines TRBV24-1 with TRBJ2-1; D is uncertain. CDR3 length: 12 amino acids. Trimming took off 5 bases at V and 5 bases at J, with 6 bases between the two ends. The germline V gene has CDR1 KGHDR and CDR2 SFDVKD. The CDR3 DNA sequence: TGTGCCACCAGTGGGGCACACAATGAGCAGTTCTTC. This gives the protein CATSGAHNEQFF.

The chain joins TRBV7-9 to TRBJ1-1, with 8 bases lining up with TRBD1. This CDR3 has 16 amino acids. In germline, CDR1 is SEHNR, CDR2 FQNEAQ (reference sequence). Trimming removed 7 bases from V and 5 bases from J; junction bases left unmatched: 15. The CDR3 DNA is TGTGCCAGCACATCTAGGGCCCCGACAGGGGAGACTGAAGCTTTCTTT. This translates into CASTSRAPTGETEAFF.

The V call is TRBV7-8, the J call TRBJ2-5; 10 positions match TRBD1. Germline V CDR1 and CDR2: SGHVS, FQNEAQ. With 3 bases clipped from V and 5 bases from J, the junction kept 21 bases outside the gene matches. The CDR3 has 20 amino acids. The CDR3 DNA sequence: TGTGCCAGCAGCTTTTTGCCGGGGTCATCCGGGACAGGGGTTCTGGAGACCCAGTACTTC. Translated, it gives CASSFLPGSSGTGVLETQYF.

The chain carries TRBV7-2 and TRBJ2-2; TRBD2 is a possible D gene (5 bases). CDR1 SGHTA and CDR2 FQGNSA come from the germline V gene. The CDR3 runs 14 residues. V was shortened by 2 bases and J by 9 bases, with 13 bases between the two germline ends. The DNA of the CDR3 is TGTGCCAGCAGCTTATCGACTCCGGGATGGGAGCTGTTTTTT. Amino acids: CASSLSTPGWELFF.

The sample holds one count of this clone. The gene calls are TRBV5-1 and TRBJ2-3; maybe TRBD2 (7 bases). Trimming took off 2 bases at V and 0 bases at J, with 16 bases between the two ends. CDR1 is SGHRS, CDR2 YFSETQ, per germline. This CDR3 is 17 amino acids long. This CDR3 is CASSFRVGGRSTDTQYF. The CDR3 bases are TGCGCCAGCAGCTTCAGAGTGGGGGGGCGGAGCACAGATACGCAGTATTTT.